This TCR beta chain is from a study of blood T cell repertoires in COVID-19. About the research overall: From T cells, B-cell-depleted T cells, or PBMCs came the material, which was cDNA or gDNA.

Authors' analysis steps: For nucleated cells, counts were estimated from reference gene primer amplification. The data were produced by immunoSEQ multiplex PCR, yet TCRdb's version contains in-frame clones alone and is incomplete. V and J calls and clone size are as listed in that table; D and trimming were resolved from the DNA. This table holds 350,000 to 550,000 clones, roughly 89% found once. This clone has more than one count but fewer than ten. Trimming removed 2 bases from V and 1 base from J, with 5 bases in between. From germline, CDR1 is LNHDA and CDR2 SQIVND (reference sequence). The CDR3 sequence is 13 residues long.

The clonotype was recovered from a woman in her twenties or thirties with acute or convalescent COVID-19. The rearrangement links TRBV19 to TRBJ1-1, with D possibly TRBD1 on 5 matching bases. Material for sequencing was peripheral blood. CDR3 in amino acids: CASSIQGNTEAFF. The CDR3 nucleotides read TGTGCCAGTAGTATACAGGGGAACACTGAAGCTTTCTTT. Supplemented by reference TRBV19 and TRBJ1-1, the full variable domain reads DGGITQSPKYLFRKEGQNVTLSCEQNLNHDAMYWYRQDPGQGLRLIYYSQIVNDFQKGDIAEGYSVSREKKESFPLTVTSAQKNPTAFYLCASSIQGNTEAFFGQGTRLTVV.